This TCR beta chain comes out of a study of identical twins. Findings of the study overall: Abundant beta clonotypes from cord blood bore fewer insertions; memory repertoires lacked this pattern.

TCRdb analysed the 5' RACE reads with MiXCR anew, one entry per CDR3 protein. The sample has approximately 670,000 distinct CDR3 sequences, 5.5% to 6.5% seen once. This clonotype came up a few times. Its antigen is not identified. In germline, CDR1 is LGHDT, CDR2 YNNKEL (reference sequence). CDR3 size: 14 residues. The V and J ends lost 2 bases and 4 bases respectively, with 9 bases between them. Specimen: naive T cells sorted from blood. The chain employs TRBV3-1 and TRBJ2-1; D is unclear. The receptor comes from a man aged 18 to 29 in good health. CDR3 DNA sequence: TGTGCCAGCAGCCAATTGATCGAATACAATGAGCAGTTCTTC. It translates to CASSQLIEYNEQFF.